The T cell receptor beta chain under discussion was sequenced for a study of cytomegalovirus exposure and HLA in healthy donors. Trimming at V came to 0 bases and at J to 7 bases, leaving 11 bases not matched to a gene. The length of the CDR3 is 17 residues. Germline CDR1 MNHNS, CDR2 SASEGT. Whereas donors were nominally healthy upon sampling, unrecorded immune exposures were probable. This clone appeared once. PCR primers comprised 60 Vbeta and 13 Jbeta primers. Authors' methods: About 11 million of 80 million or so unique TCR beta chains were shared, per a later count. Generated by immunoSEQ multiplex PCR, the TCRdb table keeps only in-frame clones and is missing some. V and J calls and clone size come straight from that table; D and trimming were deduced from the DNA. Here the sample spans about 150,000 clones, roughly three quarters being singletons.

The origin of this receptor is a human donor in good health. Sequenced sample: PBMCs. The rearrangement uses TRBV6-1 and TRBJ1-4; 7 nucleotides agree with TRBD1. The DNA of the CDR3 is TGTGCCAGCAGTGAAGCGCACAACAGGGGAGTGAGTGAAAAACTGTTTTTT. Encoded protein: CASSEAHNRGVSEKLFF.